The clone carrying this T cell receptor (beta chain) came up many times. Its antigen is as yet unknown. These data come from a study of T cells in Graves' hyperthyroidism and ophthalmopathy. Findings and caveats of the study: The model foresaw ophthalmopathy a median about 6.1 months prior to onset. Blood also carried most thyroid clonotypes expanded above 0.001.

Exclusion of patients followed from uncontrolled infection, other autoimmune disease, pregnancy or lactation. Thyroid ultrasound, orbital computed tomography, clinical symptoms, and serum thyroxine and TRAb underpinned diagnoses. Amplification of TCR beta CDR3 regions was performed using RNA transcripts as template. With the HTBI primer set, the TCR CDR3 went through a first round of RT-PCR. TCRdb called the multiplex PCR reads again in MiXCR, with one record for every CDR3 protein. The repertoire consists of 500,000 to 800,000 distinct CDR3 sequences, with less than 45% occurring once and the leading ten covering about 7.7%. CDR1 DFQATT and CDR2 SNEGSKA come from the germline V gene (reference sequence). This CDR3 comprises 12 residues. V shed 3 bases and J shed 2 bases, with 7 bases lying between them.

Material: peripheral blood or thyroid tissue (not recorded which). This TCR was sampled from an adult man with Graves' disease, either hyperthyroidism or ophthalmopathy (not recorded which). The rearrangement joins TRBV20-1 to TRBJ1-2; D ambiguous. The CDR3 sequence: CSARVSNYGYTF. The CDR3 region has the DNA TGCAGTGCTAGGGTTAGCAACTATGGCTACACCTTC.